The 9 T cell receptor beta chains listed next were all sequenced from one sample in a study of blood T cell repertoires in COVID-19. The assay was immunoSEQ multiplex PCR, and TCRdb's table has in-frame clones only and misses some. The table shows over 150,000 clones, with 80% to 90% occurring only once. Material for sequencing was peripheral blood. The receptors come from a middle-aged man with active or convalescent COVID-19.

The chain couples TRBV5-3 to TRBJ2-7; 7 positions agree with TRBD2. TRBV5-3 counts as an open reading frame of uncertain function. There are 13 residues in the CDR3. V lost 7 bases to trimming and J lost 2 bases; unmatched junction nucleotides: 6. CDR3 bases: TGTGCCAGAGGGAGCGGGAACCCCTACGAGCAGTACTTC. Its protein product is CARGSGNPYEQYF.

V usage is TRBV19 and J usage is TRBJ2-2, with TRBD1 matching 8 bases. J was trimmed by 1 base and V by 5 bases; bases with no gene match: 12. The CDR3 runs 18 residues. From germline, CDR1 is LNHDA and CDR2 SQIVND (reference sequence). CDR3 residues: CASSSQVPGTGNTGELFF. In DNA, the CDR3 is TGTGCCAGTAGTTCCCAAGTCCCCGGGACAGGGAACACCGGGGAGCTGTTTTTT.

The chain uses TRBV5-1 and TRBJ1-1; D is unresolved. V was pared by 2 bases and J by 0 bases, with 8 bases between. This CDR3 is 14 amino acids long. The germline gives CDR1 SGHRS, CDR2 YFSETQ. CDR3 sequence reads: CASSFTDMNTEAFF. CDR3 nucleotides: TGCGCCAGCAGCTTTACAGATATGAACACTGAAGCTTTCTTT.

The rearrangement uses TRBV7-9 and TRBJ1-1; a weak D match, TRBD1 (5 bases). Between the trimmed V and J ends, which lost 4 bases and 5 bases, there was a span of 17 bases. Germline CDR1 is SEHNR and CDR2 is FQNEAQ (reference sequence). The CDR3 runs to 15 residues. The CDR3 protein is CASSYGAPGGTEAFF. The CDR3 bases are TGTGCCAGCAGCTACGGGGCGCCTGGGGGGACTGAAGCTTTCTTT.

The chain couples TRBV28 to TRBJ1-1; perhaps TRBD1 as D (5 bases). Germline lookup yields CDR1 MDHEN and CDR2 SYDVKM. V was clipped by 2 bases and J by 5 bases, with 9 bases between them. The CDR3 length is 13 residues. This CDR3 reads CASSLGAGTEAFF. In DNA form, the CDR3 reads TGTGCCAGCAGTTTAGGGGCGGGGACTGAAGCTTTCTTT.

V is TRBV30 and J is TRBJ1-5, with TRBD1 matching 7 bases. The CDR3 extends over 14 amino acids. Germline CDR1 GTSNPN, CDR2 SVGIG (reference sequence). Trimming removed 2 bases from V and 3 bases from J; junction bases left unmatched: 4. DNA of the CDR3: TGTGCCTGGAGTCAACAGGGGTCCAATCAGCCCCAGCATTTT. Translation: CAWSQQGSNQPQHF.

The chain has TRBV30 and TRBJ1-1; 7 bases agree with TRBD1. The CDR3 runs to 15 residues. The V segment lost 0 bases and the J segment 9 bases; nucleotides outside the gene matches: 13. Germline V gives CDR1 GTSNPN, CDR2 SVGIG (reference sequence). In DNA, the CDR3 is TGTGCCTGGAGTGTCAGACCGGGACAGATTTTTAAAGCTTTCTTT. The encoded protein is CAWSVRPGQIFKAFF. Full variable domain (missing parts from reference TRBV30 and TRBJ1-1): SQTIHQWPATLVQPVGSPLSLECTVEGTSNPNLYWYRQAAGRGLQLLFYSVGIGQISSEVPQNLSASRPQDRQFILSSKKLLLSDSGFYLCAWSVRPGQIFKAFFGQGTRLTVV.

This chain connects TRBV15 to TRBJ1-4, with D unclear. Trimming left V 6 bases short and J 8 bases short, with 10 bases between. This CDR3 has 12 amino acids. Germline assignment: CDR1 LNHNV and CDR2 YYDKDF (reference sequence). CDR3 sequence reads: CATSRATEKLFF. CDR3 DNA sequence: TGTGCCACCAGTCGAGCTACCGAAAAACTGTTTTTT.

The CDR3 spells CASSQRIANYEQYF. For the CDR3, the DNA is TGTGCCAGCAGTCAGCGAATAGCCAACTACGAGCAGTACTTC. V gene TRBV6-4 combines with J gene TRBJ2-7; no firm D call. V was trimmed by 5 bases and J by 3 bases, leaving 14 bases between them. CDR3 length: 14 amino acids. The germline CDR1 and CDR2 sequences are MRHNA and SNTAGT.